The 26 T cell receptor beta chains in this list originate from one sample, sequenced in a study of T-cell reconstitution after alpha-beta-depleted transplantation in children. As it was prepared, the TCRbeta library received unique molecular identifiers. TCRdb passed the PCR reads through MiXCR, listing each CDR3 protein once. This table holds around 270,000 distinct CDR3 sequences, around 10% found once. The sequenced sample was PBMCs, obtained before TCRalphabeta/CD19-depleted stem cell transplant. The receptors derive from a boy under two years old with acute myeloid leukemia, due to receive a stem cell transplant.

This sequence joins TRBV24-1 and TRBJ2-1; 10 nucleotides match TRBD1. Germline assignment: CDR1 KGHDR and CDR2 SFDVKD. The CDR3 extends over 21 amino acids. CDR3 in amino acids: CAASDVPGTGAPEGSYNEQFF. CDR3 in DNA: TGTGCGGCCAGTGATGTCCCCGGGACAGGGGCCCCCGAGGGCTCCTACAATGAGCAGTTCTTC.

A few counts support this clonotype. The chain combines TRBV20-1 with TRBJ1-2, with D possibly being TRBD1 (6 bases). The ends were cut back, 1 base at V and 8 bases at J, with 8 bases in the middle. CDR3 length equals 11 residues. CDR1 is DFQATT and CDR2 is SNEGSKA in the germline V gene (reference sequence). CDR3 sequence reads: CSARGTEGYTF. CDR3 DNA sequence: TGCAGTGCTAGAGGGACAGAGGGCTACACCTTC.

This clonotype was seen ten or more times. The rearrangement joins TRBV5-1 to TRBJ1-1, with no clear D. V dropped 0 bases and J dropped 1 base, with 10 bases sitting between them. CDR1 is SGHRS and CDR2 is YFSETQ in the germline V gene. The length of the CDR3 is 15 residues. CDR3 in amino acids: CASSLEALPNTEAFF. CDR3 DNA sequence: TGCGCCAGCAGCTTGGAGGCGCTACCGAACACTGAAGCTTTCTTT.

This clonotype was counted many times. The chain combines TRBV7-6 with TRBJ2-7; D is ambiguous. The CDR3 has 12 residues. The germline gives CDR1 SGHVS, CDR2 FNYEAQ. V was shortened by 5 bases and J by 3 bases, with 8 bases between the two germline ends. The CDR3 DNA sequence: TGTGCCAGCAGCCCGGACGGCTACGAGCAGTACTTC. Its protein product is CASSPDGYEQYF.

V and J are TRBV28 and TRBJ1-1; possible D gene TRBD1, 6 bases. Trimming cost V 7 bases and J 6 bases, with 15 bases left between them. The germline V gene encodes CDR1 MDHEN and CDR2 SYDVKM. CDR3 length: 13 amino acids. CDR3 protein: CASTRQGSPEAFF. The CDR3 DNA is TGTGCCAGCACCCGCCAGGGGTCCCCTGAAGCTTTCTTT.

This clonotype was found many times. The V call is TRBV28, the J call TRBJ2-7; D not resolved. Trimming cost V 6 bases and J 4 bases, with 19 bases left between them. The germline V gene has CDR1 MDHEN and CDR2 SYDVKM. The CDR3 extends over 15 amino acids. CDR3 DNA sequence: TGTGCCAGCAGCCCGAGTCTCCCCATCCTATACGAGCAGTACTTC. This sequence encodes CASSPSLPILYEQYF. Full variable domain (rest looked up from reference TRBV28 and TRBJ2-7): DVKVTQSSRYLVKRTGEKVFLECVQDMDHENMFWYRQDPGLGLRLIYFSYDVKMKEKGDIPEGYSVSREKKERFSLILESASTNQTSMYLCASSPSLPILYEQYFGPGTRLTVT.

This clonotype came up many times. This CDR3 is CATSDLLGGNEQFF. DNA of the CDR3: TGTGCCACCAGTGATTTGTTAGGGGGAAATGAGCAGTTCTTC. The chain combines TRBV24-1 with TRBJ2-1; TRBD1 is a possible D gene (6 bases). Trimming removed 0 bases from V and 7 bases from J, with 9 bases in between. The CDR3 runs to 14 residues. Germline lookup yields CDR1 KGHDR and CDR2 SFDVKD.

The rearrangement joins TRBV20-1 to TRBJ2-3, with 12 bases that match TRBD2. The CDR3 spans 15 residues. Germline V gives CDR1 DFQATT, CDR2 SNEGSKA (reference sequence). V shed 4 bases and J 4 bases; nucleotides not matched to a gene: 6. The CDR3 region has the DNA TGCAGTGCTAAATCGACTAGCGGGAGAGCAGATACGCAGTATTTT. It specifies CSAKSTSGRADTQYF.

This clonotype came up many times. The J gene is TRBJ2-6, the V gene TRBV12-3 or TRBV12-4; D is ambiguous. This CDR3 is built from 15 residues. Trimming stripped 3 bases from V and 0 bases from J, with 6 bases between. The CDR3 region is CASSFGASGANVLTF. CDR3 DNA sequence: TGTGCCAGCAGTTTCGGAGCCTCTGGGGCCAACGTCCTGACTTTC.

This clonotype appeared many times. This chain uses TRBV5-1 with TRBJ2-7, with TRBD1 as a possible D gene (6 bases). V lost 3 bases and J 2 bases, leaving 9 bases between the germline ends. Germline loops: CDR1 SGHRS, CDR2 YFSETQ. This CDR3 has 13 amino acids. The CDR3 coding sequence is TGCGCCAGCAGCTCTACAGGGACCTACGAGCAGTACTTC. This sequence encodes CASSSTGTYEQYF.

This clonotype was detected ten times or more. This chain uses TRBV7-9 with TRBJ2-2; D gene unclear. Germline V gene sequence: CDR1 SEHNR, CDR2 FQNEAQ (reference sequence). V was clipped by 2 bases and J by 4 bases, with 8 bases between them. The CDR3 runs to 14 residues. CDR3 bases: TGTGCCAGCAGCTTATCATCCCGCACCGGGGAGCTGTTTTTT. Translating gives CASSLSSRTGELFF. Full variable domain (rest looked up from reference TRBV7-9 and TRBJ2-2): DTGVSQNPRHKITKRGQNVTFRCDPISEHNRLYWYRQTLGQGPEFLTYFQNEAQLEKSRLLSDRFSAERPKGSFSTLEIQRTEQGDSAMYLCASSLSSRTGELFFGEGSRLTVL.

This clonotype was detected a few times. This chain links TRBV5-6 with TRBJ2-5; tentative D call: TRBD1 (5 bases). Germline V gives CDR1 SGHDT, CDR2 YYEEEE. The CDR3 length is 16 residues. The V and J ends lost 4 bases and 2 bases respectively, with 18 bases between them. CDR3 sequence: CASSPQGSSLQETQYF. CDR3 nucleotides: TGTGCCAGCAGCCCCCAGGGTAGCTCCCTTCAAGAGACCCAGTACTTC.

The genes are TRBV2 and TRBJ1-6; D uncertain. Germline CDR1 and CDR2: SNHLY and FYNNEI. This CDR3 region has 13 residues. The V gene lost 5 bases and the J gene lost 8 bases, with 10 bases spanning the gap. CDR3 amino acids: CASSQRFYSPLHF. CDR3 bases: TGTGCCAGCAGTCAAAGGTTCTATTCACCCCTCCACTTT.

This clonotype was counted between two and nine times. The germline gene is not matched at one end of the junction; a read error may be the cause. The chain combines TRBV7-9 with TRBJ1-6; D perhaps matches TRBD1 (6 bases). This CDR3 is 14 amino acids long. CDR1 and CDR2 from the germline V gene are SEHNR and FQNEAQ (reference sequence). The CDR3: CASNLGGGGSPLHF. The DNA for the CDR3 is TGTGCCAGCAACTTAGGAGGAGGGGGTTCACCCCTCCACTTT.

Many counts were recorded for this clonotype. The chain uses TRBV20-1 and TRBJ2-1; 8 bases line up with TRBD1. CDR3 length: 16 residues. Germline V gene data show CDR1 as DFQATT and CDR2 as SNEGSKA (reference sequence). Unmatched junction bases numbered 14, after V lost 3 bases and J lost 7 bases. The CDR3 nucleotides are TGCAGTGCTAGGGACAGGGAAAGAATGGCTGGAAATGAGCAGTTCTTC. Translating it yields CSARDRERMAGNEQFF.

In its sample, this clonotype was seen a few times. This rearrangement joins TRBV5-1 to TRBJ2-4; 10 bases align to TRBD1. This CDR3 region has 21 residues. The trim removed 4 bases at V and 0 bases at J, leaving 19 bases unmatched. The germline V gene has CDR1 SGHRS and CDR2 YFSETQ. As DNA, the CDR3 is TGCGCCAGCAGCCTTGGGCCGGGACAGGGGCTTCTCATAGTAGCCAAAAACATTCAGTACTTC. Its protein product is CASSLGPGQGLLIVAKNIQYF.

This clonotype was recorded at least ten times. This CDR3 is CASSPLAGGRDTQYF. Here the CDR3 DNA reads TGTGCCAGCAGTCCCCTAGCGGGGGGGCGAGATACGCAGTATTTT. V gene TRBV28 combines with J gene TRBJ2-3; 12 bases align to TRBD2. Germline V gene data show CDR1 as MDHEN and CDR2 as SYDVKM. Germline trimming cut 5 bases from V and 5 bases from J; bases unmatched to any gene: 5. CDR3 size: 15 residues.

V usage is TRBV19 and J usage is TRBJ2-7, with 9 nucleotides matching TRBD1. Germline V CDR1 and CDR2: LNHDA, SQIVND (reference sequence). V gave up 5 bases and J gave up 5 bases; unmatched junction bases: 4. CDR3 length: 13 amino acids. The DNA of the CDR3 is TGTGCCAGTAGTTGGACAGGGGACAACGAGCAGTACTTC. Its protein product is CASSWTGDNEQYF. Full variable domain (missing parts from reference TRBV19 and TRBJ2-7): DGGITQSPKYLFRKEGQNVTLSCEQNLNHDAMYWYRQDPGQGLRLIYYSQIVNDFQKGDIAEGYSVSREKKESFPLTVTSAQKNPTAFYLCASSWTGDNEQYFGPGTRLTVT.

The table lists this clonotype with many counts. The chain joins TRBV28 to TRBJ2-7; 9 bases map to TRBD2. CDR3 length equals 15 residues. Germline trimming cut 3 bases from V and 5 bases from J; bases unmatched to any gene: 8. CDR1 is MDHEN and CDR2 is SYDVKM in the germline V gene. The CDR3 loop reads CASSLSRLAGHEQYF. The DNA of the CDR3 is TGTGCCAGCAGTTTGAGTCGTCTAGCGGGACACGAGCAGTACTTC.

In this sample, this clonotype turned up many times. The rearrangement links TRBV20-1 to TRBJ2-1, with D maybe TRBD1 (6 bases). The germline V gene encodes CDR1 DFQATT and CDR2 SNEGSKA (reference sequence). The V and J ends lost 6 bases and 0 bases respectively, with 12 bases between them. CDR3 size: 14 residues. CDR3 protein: CSAYRENSYNEQFF. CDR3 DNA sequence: TGCAGTGCCTACAGGGAAAACTCCTACAATGAGCAGTTCTTC.

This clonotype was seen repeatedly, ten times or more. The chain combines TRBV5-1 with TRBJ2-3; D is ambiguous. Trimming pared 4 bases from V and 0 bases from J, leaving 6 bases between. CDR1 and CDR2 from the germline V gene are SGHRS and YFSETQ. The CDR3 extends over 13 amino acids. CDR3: CASSPWSTDTQYF. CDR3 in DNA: TGCGCCAGCAGCCCGTGGAGCACAGATACGCAGTATTTT. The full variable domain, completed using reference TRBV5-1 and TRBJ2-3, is KAGVTQTPRYLIKTRGQQVTLSCSPISGHRSVSWYQQTPGQGLQFLFEYFSETQRNKGNFPGRFSGRQFSNSRSEMNVSTLELGDSALYLCASSPWSTDTQYFGPGTRLTVL.

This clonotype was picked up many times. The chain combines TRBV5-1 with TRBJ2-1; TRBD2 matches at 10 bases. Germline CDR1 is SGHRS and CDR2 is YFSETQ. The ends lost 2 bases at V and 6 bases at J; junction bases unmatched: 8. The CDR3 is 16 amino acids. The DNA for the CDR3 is TGCGCCAGCAGCTTACCTACTAGCGGGGCCACCAATGAGCAGTTCTTC. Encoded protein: CASSLPTSGATNEQFF.

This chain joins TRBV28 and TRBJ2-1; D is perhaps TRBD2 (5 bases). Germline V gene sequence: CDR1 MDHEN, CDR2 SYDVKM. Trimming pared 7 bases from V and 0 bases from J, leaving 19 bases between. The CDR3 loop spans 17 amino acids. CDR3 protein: CASIFNFREGSYNEQFF. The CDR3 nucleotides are TGTGCCAGCATTTTCAACTTTCGGGAAGGCTCCTACAATGAGCAGTTCTTC. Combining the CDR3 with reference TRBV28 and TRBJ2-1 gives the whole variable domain DVKVTQSSRYLVKRTGEKVFLECVQDMDHENMFWYRQDPGLGLRLIYFSYDVKMKEKGDIPEGYSVSREKKERFSLILESASTNQTSMYLCASIFNFREGSYNEQFFGPGTRLTVL.

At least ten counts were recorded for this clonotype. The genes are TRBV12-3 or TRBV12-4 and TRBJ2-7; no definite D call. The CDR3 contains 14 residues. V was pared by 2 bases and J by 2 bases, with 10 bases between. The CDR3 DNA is TGTGCCAGCAGTTTACGGGCGGATACCTACGAGCAGTACTTC. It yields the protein CASSLRADTYEQYF.

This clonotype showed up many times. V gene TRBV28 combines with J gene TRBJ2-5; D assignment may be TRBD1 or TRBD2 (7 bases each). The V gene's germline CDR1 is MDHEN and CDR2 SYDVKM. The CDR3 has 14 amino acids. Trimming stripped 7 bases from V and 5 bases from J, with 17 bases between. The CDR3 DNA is TGTGCCAGCACCTTCACCCAGGGGGGGGAGACCCAGTACTTC. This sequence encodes CASTFTQGGETQYF.

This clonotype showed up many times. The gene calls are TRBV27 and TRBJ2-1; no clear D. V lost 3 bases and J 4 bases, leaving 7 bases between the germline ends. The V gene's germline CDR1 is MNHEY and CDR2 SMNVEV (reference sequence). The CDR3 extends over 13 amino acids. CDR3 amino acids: CASSFYRYNEQFF. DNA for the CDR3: TGTGCCAGCAGTTTCTACAGATACAATGAGCAGTTCTTC.